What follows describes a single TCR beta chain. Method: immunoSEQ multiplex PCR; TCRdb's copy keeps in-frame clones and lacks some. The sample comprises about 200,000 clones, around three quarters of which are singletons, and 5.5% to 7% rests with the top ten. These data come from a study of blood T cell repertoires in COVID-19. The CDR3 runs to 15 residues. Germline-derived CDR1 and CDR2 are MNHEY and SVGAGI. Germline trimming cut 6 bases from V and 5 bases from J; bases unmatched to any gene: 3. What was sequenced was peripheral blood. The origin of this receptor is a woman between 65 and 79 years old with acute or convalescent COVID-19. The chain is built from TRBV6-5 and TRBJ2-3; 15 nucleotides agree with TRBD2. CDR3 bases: TGTGCCAGCAGCTTGGGACTAGCGGGAGGAGATACGCAGTATTTT. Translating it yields CASSLGLAGGDTQYF.